This paragraph covers one TCR beta chain sequence. The CDR3 is 16 residues long. Germline V gene sequence: CDR1 KGHSH, CDR2 LQKENI. Between the trimmed V and J ends, which lost 2 bases and 3 bases, there was a span of 14 bases. The data were obtained in a study of cytomegalovirus exposure and HLA in healthy donors. The donors formed part of the 120-subject validation cohort, distinct from the roughly 730-subject first cohort. Data came from immunoSEQ multiplex PCR; TCRdb stores just in-frame clones and leaves some out. The table has under 300,000 clones, 65% to 90% seen once. Specimen: PBMCs. The TCR originated in a woman younger than 35 in good health and CMV-seronegative. The rearrangement uses TRBV18 and TRBJ1-5; a possible D gene is TRBD1 (6 bases). CDR3 sequence (DNA): TGTGCCAGCTCACCAGCTACCCAGGGGTTCAATCAGCCCCAGCATTTT. It is translated as CASSPATQGFNQPQHF.